The subject of this entry is one T cell receptor (beta chain). Its binding antigen is unknown. The input lacks base qualities; no much larger clone sits a single base away. This entry is derived from a study of cytomegalovirus exposure and HLA in healthy donors (dated by TCRdb to the late 2010s). Some background on the complete study: The 666 repertoires of the first cohort and the roughly 110 validation repertoires were produced on the same platform, according to a later analysis. The study was designed to test whether signatures of past pathogen exposure could be identified by cataloging public T cell receptors. Along with the roughly 610-subject first cohort, a separate validation cohort of approximately 110 different subjects was used. To predict cytomegalovirus infection status, the study combined high-throughput TCR immunosequencing, statistical association of individual TCRs with disease status, and machine learning.

Here is what the overall study found, with its caveats: Across donors, most TCR sequences were observed very rarely, whereas some public TCRs were present in many individuals. In vitro tests confirmed that a few of the cytomegalovirus-associated TCR beta chains recognize cytomegalovirus antigens. A later analysis found that TCRs clustered in the first cohort also tended to co-occur in the 95 to 150 validation repertoires, with 94% of cluster scores above 0. The study gave a list of 150 to 200 TCR beta chains associated with cytomegalovirus. According to the authors, the approach could potentially be generalized to other disease states and immunological phenotypes. In both the original and validation cohorts, the classifier was reported to diagnose cytomegalovirus status with high specificity and sensitivity. A later analysis had no HLA typing for the validation cohort, so co-occurrence there was scored across all 110 or so repertoires.

V is cut back by 5 bases and J by 3 bases, with 10 bases in the junction unmatched. Including the terminal cysteine and phenylalanine, the CDR3 comprises 17 residues. CDR3 DNA only is kept here, 51 bases in frame from base 1. CDR1 and CDR2 (SGHAT, FQNNGV) derive from the germline V gene. The donors belonged to the validation cohort of around 110 subjects, which was separate from the roughly 670-subject first cohort. Library generation was performed with the immunoSEQ multiplex PCR assay. Under the source paper's analysis protocol: A statistical classification framework was built to diagnose cytomegalovirus status from the catalog of TCR beta chain sequences. Not all clones reach the TCRdb copy of this immuneACCESS table, which keeps in-frame sequences only. Checked studies attribute under half of the gap to unresolved V genes and leave the rest unexplained. V and J calls and clone size follow that table, whereas D and trimming were derived from the DNA. The sample has tens of thousands of clones on record, around 95% of them singletons. The top ten clonotypes cover around 0.69% of the sample.

Here the chain combines TRBV11-2 and TRBJ1-3, and TRBD1 matches 10 of the central bases. Sequenced input: PBMCs. The receptor was derived from a woman under 30 in good health and CMV-seronegative. The DNA sequence follows: TGTGCCAGCAGCCTCTCCACCGGGACAGGGGTTGGAAACACCATATATTTT. This sequence encodes CASSLSTGTGVGNTIYF.